These 27 T cell receptor beta chains originate from one sample sequenced in a study of blood T cell repertoires in COVID-19. Libraries were prepared by immunoSEQ multiplex PCR; TCRdb keeps only in-frame clonotypes and omits some of them. Of about 140,000 clones listed, nearly 80% are singletons. Source material: PBMCs or T cells enriched from blood (not recorded which). These TCRs come from a woman between 45 and 65 years old who had recovered from COVID-19.

As regards this clone: Since a much larger clone is just one base distant, this may be a read error. The chain carries TRBV28 and TRBJ1-3, with a possible D match to TRBD1 (6 bases). Per the germline V gene, CDR1 is MDHEN and CDR2 is SYDVKM. V gave up 6 bases and J gave up 0 bases, with 18 bases separating them. This CDR3 contains 17 residues. The CDR3: CASRPYGTIHSGNTIYF. Written as DNA, the CDR3 is TGTGCCAGCAGACCCTACGGGACAATTCACTCTGGAAACACCATATATTTT.

This chain joins TRBV13 and TRBJ2-3; TRBD1 matches at 7 bases. Trimming took 4 bases from V and 2 from J; bases not matched to a gene: 3. Germline CDR1 and CDR2: PRHDT and FYEKMQ (reference sequence). The CDR3 is 14 residues long. The CDR3 is CASSWDSDTDTQYF. CDR3 bases: TGTGCCAGCAGCTGGGACAGTGACACAGATACGCAGTATTTT.

This sequence joins TRBV10-2 and TRBJ1-2; D call uncertain. Germline CDR1 and CDR2: WSHSY and SAAADI. Trimming removed 5 bases at V and 1 base at J, with 17 bases between. The CDR3 is 16 amino acids. The CDR3 DNA follows: TGCGCCAGCAGTAACCTGGACTCTTACCTTAACTATGGCTACACCTTC. This sequence encodes CASSNLDSYLNYGYTF.

This sequence joins TRBV11-3 and TRBJ1-1; TRBD1 aligns across 8 bases. V dropped 4 bases and J dropped 6; count of bases not matched to a gene: 7. CDR1 is SGHNT and CDR2 is YENEEA in the germline V gene. This CDR3 is 14 amino acids long. The CDR3 DNA follows: TGTGCCAGCAGCTCAGCAGGGGGCGCGGCTGAAGCTTTCTTT. Protein product: CASSSAGGAAEAFF.

The CDR3 DNA is TGTGCCAGCAGCGGGGACTTTGGGGCCAACGTCCTGACTTTC. Amino acids: CASSGDFGANVLTF. The chain is built from TRBV5-6 and TRBJ2-6, with D tentatively TRBD2 (6 bases). V was pared by 4 bases and J by 3 bases, with 8 bases between. The length of the CDR3 is 14 residues. The germline V gene has CDR1 SGHDT and CDR2 YYEEEE.

The chain is built from TRBV29-1 and TRBJ1-5, with 9 bases identical to TRBD1. The CDR3 covers 15 residues. With V trimmed by 4 bases and J by 3 bases, 7 bases remained unmatched. Germline lookup yields CDR1 SQVTM and CDR2 ANQGSEA. CDR3 in DNA: TGCAGCGTTGTTGTGACAGGGGGAATCAATCAGCCCCAGCATTTT. It encodes CSVVVTGGINQPQHF.

This chain links TRBV27 with TRBJ1-6, with 7 bases lining up with TRBD1. CDR1 is MNHEY, CDR2 SMNVEV, per germline (reference sequence). With V trimmed by 6 bases and J by 5 bases, 7 bases remained unmatched. The CDR3 contains 15 residues. The CDR3 protein is CASRPSGGNNSPLHF. The DNA for the CDR3 is TGTGCCAGCAGACCCTCAGGGGGAAATAATTCACCCCTCCACTTT.

The chain uses TRBV5-4 and TRBJ2-1, with 8 bases fitting TRBD1. Germline assignment: CDR1 SGHNT and CDR2 YYREEE (reference sequence). This CDR3 region has 14 residues. After removal of 2 bases from V and 7 bases from J, the junction contained 5 bases not matched to a gene. CDR3 sequence: CASSFPGGANEQFF. As DNA, the CDR3 is TGTGCCAGCAGCTTCCCAGGGGGCGCAAATGAGCAGTTCTTC.

V usage is TRBV7-2 and J usage is TRBJ1-3; TRBD1 might be the D (6 bases). V lost 1 base to trimming and J lost 4 bases, with 11 bases between them. Germline V gives CDR1 SGHTA, CDR2 FQGNSA. CDR3 size: 15 residues. The DNA for the CDR3 is TGTGCCAGCAGCTTAGTACTGGGGGCCGGAAACACCATATATTTT. It yields the protein CASSLVLGAGNTIYF.

V is TRBV7-2 and J is TRBJ1-4; D perhaps matches TRBD1 (5 bases). Trimming stripped 5 bases from V and 0 bases from J, with 19 bases between. The CDR3 sequence is 18 residues long. From germline, CDR1 is SGHTA and CDR2 FQGNSA. The CDR3 protein is CASSLSIPGPTTNEKLFF. CDR3 in DNA: TGTGCCAGCAGCCTTTCAATTCCAGGGCCTACAACTAATGAAAAACTGTTTTTT.

This clone has ten or more counts. This chain links TRBV9 with TRBJ1-3; 10 bases match TRBD1. CDR1 and CDR2 (germline): SGDLS, YYNGEE. With V trimmed by 0 bases and J by 5 bases, 8 bases remained unmatched. This CDR3 is built from 17 residues. DNA for the CDR3: TGTGCCAGCAGCGTAGAAGGGACAGGGGATCTTAGAAACACCATATATTTT. Protein sequence: CASSVEGTGDLRNTIYF. The full variable domain, with the rest looked up from reference TRBV9 and TRBJ1-3, is DSGVTQTPKHLITATGQRVTLRCSPRSGDLSVYWYQQSLDQGLQFLIQYYNGEERAKGNILERFSAQQFPDLHSELNLSSLELGDSALYFCASSVEGTGDLRNTIYFGEGSWLTVV.

This clone was counted only a few times. The J gene is TRBJ2-5, the V gene TRBV10-3; 7 nucleotides align to TRBD2. Germline trimming cut 7 bases from V and 4 bases from J; bases unmatched to any gene: 15. The germline CDR1 and CDR2 sequences are ENHRY and SYGVKD. This CDR3 region has 16 residues. The DNA for the CDR3 is TGTGCCATCAATCTCGATCCAGCGGGGACCGGAGAGACCCAGTACTTC. It yields the protein CAINLDPAGTGETQYF.

The chain uses TRBV27 and TRBJ2-7; 8 bases align to TRBD2. Looked up from germline, CDR1 is MNHEY and CDR2 is SMNVEV (reference sequence). This CDR3 has 14 residues. With V trimmed by 6 bases and J by 3 bases, 7 bases remained unmatched. This chain's CDR3 is CASRAQLAGYEQYF. CDR3 sequence (DNA): TGTGCCAGCAGGGCCCAGCTAGCGGGCTACGAGCAGTACTTC.

The gene calls are TRBV4-1 and TRBJ2-7; no clear D gene. V dropped 1 base and J dropped 3 bases, with 13 bases sitting between them. The CDR3 is made up of 15 amino acids. Per germline, CDR1 MGHRA and CDR2 YSYEKL. CDR3 sequence: CASSQAGSPNYEQYF. CDR3 DNA: TGCGCCAGCAGCCAAGCCGGGTCGCCGAACTACGAGCAGTACTTC.

The chain recombines TRBV7-8 with TRBJ2-1; 8 bases agree with TRBD1. Germline trimming cut 4 bases from V and 9 bases from J; bases unmatched to any gene: 14. Germline CDR1 reads SGHVS; CDR2 reads FQNEAQ. The CDR3 is made up of 16 amino acids. The CDR3 DNA reads as TGTGCCAGCAGCTCGATACTCCAGGGGGCGGACCCTGAGCAGTTCTTC. The encoded protein is CASSSILQGADPEQFF.

The chain joins TRBV30 to TRBJ2-1; a possible D gene is TRBD2 (6 bases). The CDR3 is made up of 15 amino acids. V was clipped by 2 bases and J by 4 bases, with 15 bases between them. CDR1 is GTSNPN and CDR2 is SVGIG in the germline V gene (reference sequence). The CDR3 DNA reads as TGTGCCTGGAGTACTAGACTAGAGAGGTACAATGAGCAGTTCTTC. It codes for CAWSTRLERYNEQFF.

The chain joins TRBV5-4 to TRBJ2-7; 11 bases fit TRBD2. Germline V gene lookup returns CDR1 SGHNT and CDR2 YYREEE (reference sequence). This CDR3 comprises 15 residues. The V gene end was trimmed by 0 bases and the J gene end by 6 bases; junction bases not matched to a gene: 5. The CDR3 bases are TGTGCCAGCAGCTTGGCTCTGGGACTAGCGGCCGAGCAGTACTTC. Translated: CASSLALGLAAEQYF.

The CDR3 region has the DNA TGTGCCACTCGACTAGCGGGATTAGATACGCAGTATTTT. Amino acids: CATRLAGLDTQYF. J is TRBJ2-3 and V is TRBV11-2; 11 bases fit TRBD2. The CDR3 sequence is 13 residues long. J gave up 5 bases and V 10 bases, and 5 bases lay outside the gene matches. Germline V lookup: CDR1 SGHAT, CDR2 FQNNGV.

The chain employs TRBV5-1 and TRBJ1-6; D might be TRBD1 (6 bases). From germline, CDR1 is SGHRS and CDR2 YFSETQ. This CDR3 is built from 14 residues. The germline V and J ends were trimmed by 0 bases and 5 bases, with 6 bases remaining between them. For the CDR3, the DNA is TGCGCCAGCAGCTTGGGACAGGATAATTCACCCCTCCACTTT. Amino acids: CASSLGQDNSPLHF.

The chain uses TRBV10-3 and TRBJ2-3; a possible D gene is TRBD2 (6 bases). The CDR3 contains 16 residues. From germline, CDR1 is ENHRY and CDR2 SYGVKD. V shed 5 bases and J shed 0 bases, with 15 bases lying between them. As DNA, the CDR3 is TGTGCCATCAGTCCCGCGGGGCAGGTTAGCACAGATACGCAGTATTTT. Translating it yields CAISPAGQVSTDTQYF.

The chain carries TRBV9 and TRBJ2-5; D perhaps matches TRBD2 (6 bases). The CDR3 sequence is 13 residues long. Trimming removed 2 bases from V and 4 bases from J, with 9 bases in between. CDR1 is SGDLS and CDR2 is YYNGEE in the germline V gene. The CDR3 nucleotides read TGTGCCAGCAGCGTCGTCGGGGGAGAGACCCAGTACTTC. Residues: CASSVVGGETQYF.

The chain carries TRBV7-8 and TRBJ2-3, with TRBD1 as a possible D gene (6 bases). The CDR3 has 15 residues. CDR1 is SGHVS and CDR2 is FQNEAQ in the germline V gene. Between the trimmed V and J ends, which lost 5 bases and 2 bases, there was a span of 14 bases. For the CDR3, the DNA is TGTGCCAGCAGCAAGCGGACAGTCTACACAGATACGCAGTATTTT. Amino acids: CASSKRTVYTDTQYF.

This clone occurred a few times. The J gene is TRBJ2-1, the V gene TRBV10-3, with 10 bases aligning to TRBD1. Trimming took 10 bases from V and 7 from J; bases not matched to a gene: 13. Germline V gives CDR1 ENHRY, CDR2 SYGVKD. CDR3 size: 15 residues. This CDR3 is CATGEGQGSGNEQFF. The CDR3 bases are TGTGCCACCGGGGAGGGACAGGGGTCAGGTAATGAGCAGTTCTTC.

The rearrangement joins TRBV11-2 to TRBJ2-3, with D tentatively TRBD2 (6 bases). Per the germline V gene, CDR1 is SGHAT and CDR2 is FQNNGV. This CDR3 has 15 amino acids. Trimming removed 6 bases at V and 6 bases at J, with 19 bases between. CDR3 sequence reads: CASREGSLRLDTQYF. CDR3 DNA: TGTGCCAGCAGGGAGGGCTCTCTGAGATTGGATACGCAGTATTTT.

V gene TRBV28 combines with J gene TRBJ2-7; 9 bases fit TRBD2. From germline, CDR1 is MDHEN and CDR2 SYDVKM. The CDR3 has 14 residues. J lost 3 bases, V lost 7 bases, and 7 bases had no gene match. Written as DNA, the CDR3 is TGTGCCAGCACCGGTAGCGGGAGAGGCTACGAGCAGTACTTC. Residues: CASTGSGRGYEQYF.

This clone was detected only once. This chain joins TRBV7-3 and TRBJ2-3, with 8 bases lining up with TRBD1. V lost 2 bases to trimming and J lost 5 bases; unmatched junction nucleotides: 9. Germline assignment: CDR1 SGHTA and CDR2 FQGTGA. The CDR3 extends over 16 amino acids. CDR3 sequence reads: CASSLGSGQGVDTQYF. The DNA of the CDR3 is TGTGCCAGCAGCTTAGGGAGCGGACAGGGAGTAGATACGCAGTATTTT. The full variable domain, completed using reference TRBV7-3 and TRBJ2-3, is GAGVSQTPSNKVTEKGKYVELRCDPISGHTALYWYRQSLGQGPEFLIYFQGTGAADDSGLPNDRFFAVRPEGSVSTLKIQRTERGDSAVYLCASSLGSGQGVDTQYFGPGTRLTVL.

This sequence joins TRBV2 and TRBJ2-7; D may be TRBD2 (5 bases). CDR1 and CDR2 from the germline V gene are SNHLY and FYNNEI. The CDR3 length is 13 residues. Trimming took off 7 bases at V and 3 bases at J, with 13 bases between the two ends. The CDR3: CASKRTSLYEQYF. DNA of the CDR3: TGTGCCAGCAAGCGGACCTCACTCTACGAGCAGTACTTC. Drawing the rest from reference TRBV2 and TRBJ2-7, the complete variable domain is EPEVTQTPSHQVTQMGQEVILRCVPISNHLYFYWYRQILGQKVEFLVSFYNNEISEKSEIFDDQFSVERPDGSNFTLKIRSTKLEDSAMYFCASKRTSLYEQYFGPGTRLTVT.